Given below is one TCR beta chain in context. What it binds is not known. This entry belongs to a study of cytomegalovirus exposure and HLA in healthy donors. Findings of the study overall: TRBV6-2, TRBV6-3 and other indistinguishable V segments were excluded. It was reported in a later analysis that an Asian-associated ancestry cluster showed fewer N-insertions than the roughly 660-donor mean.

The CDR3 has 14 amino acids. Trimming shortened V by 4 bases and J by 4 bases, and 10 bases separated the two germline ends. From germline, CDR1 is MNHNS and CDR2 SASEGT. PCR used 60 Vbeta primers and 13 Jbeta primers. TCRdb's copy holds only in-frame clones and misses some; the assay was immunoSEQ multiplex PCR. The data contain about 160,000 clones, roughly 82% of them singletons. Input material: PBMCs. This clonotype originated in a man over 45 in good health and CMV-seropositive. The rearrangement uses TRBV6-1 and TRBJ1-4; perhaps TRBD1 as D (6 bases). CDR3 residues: CASSVQGLNEKLFF. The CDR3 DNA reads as TGTGCCAGCAGTGTACAGGGTCTTAATGAAAAACTGTTTTTT.